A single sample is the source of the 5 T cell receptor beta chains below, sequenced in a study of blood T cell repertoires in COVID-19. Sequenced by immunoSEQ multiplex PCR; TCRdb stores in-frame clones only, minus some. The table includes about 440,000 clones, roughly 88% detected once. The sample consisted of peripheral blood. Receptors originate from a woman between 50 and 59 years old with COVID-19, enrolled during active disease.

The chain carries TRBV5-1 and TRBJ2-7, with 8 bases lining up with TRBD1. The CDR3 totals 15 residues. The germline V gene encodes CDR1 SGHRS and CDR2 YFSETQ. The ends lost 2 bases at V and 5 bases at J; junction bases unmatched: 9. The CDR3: CASSFRGRWSNEQYF. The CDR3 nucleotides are TGCGCCAGCAGCTTCAGGGGGCGATGGTCGAACGAGCAGTACTTC.

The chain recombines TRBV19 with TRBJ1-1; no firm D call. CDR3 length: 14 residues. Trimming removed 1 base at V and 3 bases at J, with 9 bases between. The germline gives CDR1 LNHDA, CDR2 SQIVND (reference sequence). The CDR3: CASSIVTADTEAFF. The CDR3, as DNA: TGTGCCAGTAGTATAGTAACAGCAGACACTGAAGCTTTCTTT. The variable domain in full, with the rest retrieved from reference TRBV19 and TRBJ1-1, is DGGITQSPKYLFRKEGQNVTLSCEQNLNHDAMYWYRQDPGQGLRLIYYSQIVNDFQKGDIAEGYSVSREKKESFPLTVTSAQKNPTAFYLCASSIVTADTEAFFGQGTRLTVV.

The CDR3 is CASQGSGNEKLFF. As DNA, the CDR3 is TGTGCCTCCCAGGGGTCGGGGAATGAAAAACTGTTTTTT. The V gene is TRBV6-5, the J gene TRBJ1-4; D is possibly TRBD1 (6 bases). CDR1 MNHEY and CDR2 SVGAGI come from the germline V gene. Trimming stripped 11 bases from V and 5 bases from J, with 15 bases between. The CDR3 loop spans 13 amino acids.

The CDR3 loop is CASSYGQETDTQYF. The CDR3 DNA reads TGTGCCAGCAGCTACGGACAGGAGACAGATACGCAGTATTTT. This chain joins TRBV7-9 and TRBJ2-3; 7 bases line up with TRBD1. The germline CDR1 and CDR2 sequences are SEHNR and FQNEAQ (reference sequence). The trim removed 4 bases at V and 3 bases at J, leaving 4 bases unmatched. The CDR3 sequence is 14 residues long. Full variable domain (remainder filled in from reference TRBV7-9 and TRBJ2-3): DTGVSQNPRHKITKRGQNVTFRCDPISEHNRLYWYRQTLGQGPEFLTYFQNEAQLEKSRLLSDRFSAERPKGSFSTLEIQRTEQGDSAMYLCASSYGQETDTQYFGPGTRLTVL.

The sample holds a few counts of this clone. Written as DNA, the CDR3 is TGTGCCTGGAGCGTGACAGGGGATGGTCAGCCCCAGCATTTT. It encodes CAWSVTGDGQPQHF. This rearrangement joins TRBV30 to TRBJ1-5; 8 nucleotides line up with TRBD1. The V and J ends lost 3 bases and 6 bases, in that order; junction bases with no gene match: 7. CDR1 and CDR2 (germline): GTSNPN, SVGIG (reference sequence). This CDR3 is 14 amino acids long.